This T cell receptor beta chain was found in a study of cytomegalovirus exposure and HLA in healthy donors. Trimming shortened V by 6 bases and J by 1 base, and 4 bases separated the two germline ends. The germline V gene has CDR1 LNHDA and CDR2 SQIVND (reference sequence). The CDR3 runs 12 residues. As concerns this clone: No antigen is known for it.

Study-wide results and limits: A few chains linked to CMV were shown in vitro to be specific for CMV antigens. Cytomegalovirus association was listed for 164 TCR beta chains.

The protocol was immunoSEQ multiplex PCR, while the TCRdb copy is restricted to in-frame clones and leaves out a portion. The data contain 80,000 or so clones, about 95% of them singletons. The receptor's source is a woman aged 18-29 years in good health and CMV-seronegative. This chain joins TRBV19 and TRBJ1-5, with no clear D. Input material: PBMCs. The CDR3 region is CASRLSNQPQHF. CDR3 bases: TGTGCCAGTAGACTGAGCAATCAGCCCCAGCATTTT.